This TCR beta chain was profiled in a study of blood T cell repertoires in COVID-19. Looking at the study overall: Sources were T cells, B-cell-depleted T cells, or PBMCs; the material itself was cDNA or gDNA.

Original handling: Amplified reference gene primers provided the basis for estimating nucleated cell counts. Only in-frame clones appear in the TCRdb table, and some are missing; sequencing was by immunoSEQ multiplex PCR. Clonal size and the V and J genes are those of that table, whereas D and trimming came from the DNA. The data show 390,000 or so clones, with 70% to 90% seen just once and around 3% held by the top ten. With 3 bases removed from V and 5 bases from J, the gap between germline ends came to 18 bases. CDR3 length: 16 residues. Germline lookup yields CDR1 MDHEN and CDR2 SYDVKM. The genes are TRBV28 and TRBJ2-3; D perhaps matches TRBD2 (5 bases). Sequenced material: peripheral blood. The origin of this receptor is a woman in her thirties with COVID-19, enrolled during active disease. This CDR3 is CASSLPRRAHEDTQYF. The CDR3 DNA reads TGTGCCAGCAGTTTGCCGCGGCGGGCCCACGAAGATACGCAGTATTTT.